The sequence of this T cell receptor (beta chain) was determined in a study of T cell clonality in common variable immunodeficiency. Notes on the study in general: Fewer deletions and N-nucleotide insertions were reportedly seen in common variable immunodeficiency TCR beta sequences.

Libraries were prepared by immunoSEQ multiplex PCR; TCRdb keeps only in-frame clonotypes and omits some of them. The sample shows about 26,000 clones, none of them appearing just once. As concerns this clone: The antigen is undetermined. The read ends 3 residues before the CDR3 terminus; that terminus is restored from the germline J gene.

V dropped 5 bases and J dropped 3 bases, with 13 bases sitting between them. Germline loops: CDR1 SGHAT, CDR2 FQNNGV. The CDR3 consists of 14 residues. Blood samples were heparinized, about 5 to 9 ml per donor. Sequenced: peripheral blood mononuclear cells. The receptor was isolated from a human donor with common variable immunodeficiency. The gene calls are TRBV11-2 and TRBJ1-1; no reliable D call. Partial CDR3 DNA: TGTGCCAGCAGCCACCCGCCCCTATACACTGAA. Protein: CASSHPPLYTE. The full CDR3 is CASSHPPLYTEAFF.